Shown below are 20 T cell receptor beta chains from a single sample sequenced in a study of blood T cell repertoires in COVID-19. Profiled with immunoSEQ multiplex PCR; TCRdb holds only in-frame clones, not every one. The sample holds 150,000 to 200,000 clones, roughly 85% seen once. Sequenced: peripheral blood. These receptors were obtained from a man in his sixties with acute or convalescent COVID-19.

V usage is TRBV7-3 and J usage is TRBJ2-7; 7 bases align to TRBD2. J lost 7 bases, V lost 8 bases, and 14 bases had no gene match. CDR1 and CDR2 from the germline V gene are SGHTA and FQGTGA. The CDR3 is 14 amino acids. The CDR3 bases are TGTGCCAGCGCCTCCCTTGCGGGAGTCACTGAGCAGTACTTC. Its translation is CASASLAGVTEQYF. Complete variable domain (other parts from reference TRBV7-3 and TRBJ2-7): GAGVSQTPSNKVTEKGKYVELRCDPISGHTALYWYRQSLGQGPEFLIYFQGTGAADDSGLPNDRFFAVRPEGSVSTLKIQRTERGDSAVYLCASASLAGVTEQYFGPGTRLTVT.

V gene TRBV5-4 combines with J gene TRBJ2-3; D gene unclear. The CDR3 is 14 residues long. V was trimmed by 4 bases and J by 0 bases, leaving 9 bases between them. From germline, CDR1 is SGHNT and CDR2 YYREEE (reference sequence). CDR3 coding DNA: TGTGCCAGCAGCAGAGACGGGAGCACAGATACGCAGTATTTT. It is translated as CASSRDGSTDTQYF.

CDR3 DNA sequence: TGTGCCAGCAGCTTATCGGGGGAGGGTGAAGCTTTCTTT. Protein sequence: CASSLSGEGEAFF. The V gene is TRBV7-9, the J gene TRBJ1-1; tentative D call: TRBD1 (5 bases). The V end was cut by 2 bases, the J end by 7 bases, with 11 bases between. From germline, CDR1 is SEHNR and CDR2 FQNEAQ (reference sequence). The CDR3 is 13 residues long.

The chain links TRBV7-9 to TRBJ2-1, with D tentatively TRBD2 (6 bases). V gave up 7 bases and J gave up 2 bases, with 18 bases separating them. Per germline, CDR1 SEHNR and CDR2 FQNEAQ (reference sequence). The length of the CDR3 is 16 residues. The CDR3, as DNA: TGTGCCAGCACTGGGGGGATAGGTCAAACCTACAATGAGCAGTTCTTC. Its protein product is CASTGGIGQTYNEQFF. The complete variable domain, with remaining parts taken from reference TRBV7-9 and TRBJ2-1, reads DTGVSQNPRHKITKRGQNVTFRCDPISEHNRLYWYRQTLGQGPEFLTYFQNEAQLEKSRLLSDRFSAERPKGSFSTLEIQRTEQGDSAMYLCASTGGIGQTYNEQFFGPGTRLTVL.

This chain connects TRBV30 to TRBJ1-5, with D unclear. The ends were cut back, 1 base at V and 5 bases at J, with 9 bases in the middle. This CDR3 is built from 13 residues. Looked up from germline, CDR1 is GTSNPN and CDR2 is SVGIG (reference sequence). This CDR3 reads CAWSARRHQPQHF. The CDR3 nucleotides are TGTGCCTGGAGTGCCCGGAGGCATCAGCCCCAGCATTTT.

The table lists this clone with a few counts. The chain combines TRBV3-1 (or the pseudogene TRBV3-2) with TRBJ2-7; a weak D match, TRBD2 (6 bases). CDR3 length: 13 residues. Trimming shortened V by 5 bases and J by 6 bases, and 14 bases separated the two germline ends. From germline, CDR1 is LGHDT and CDR2 YNNKEL (reference sequence). CDR3 DNA: TGTGCCAGCAGCACACGGGAGAAGGGCGAGCAGTACTTC. This translates into CASSTREKGEQYF.

The chain's CDR3 is CASSPKGGTSGRAPYNEQFF. In DNA, the CDR3 is TGTGCCAGCAGCCCGAAGGGCGGGACTAGCGGGAGGGCCCCCTACAATGAGCAGTTCTTC. The chain joins TRBV7-3 to TRBJ2-1, with 16 bases that match TRBD2. Germline CDR1 SGHTA, CDR2 FQGTGA. V shed 5 bases, J shed 2 bases, and the junction held 12 bases outside the gene matches. The CDR3 runs to 20 residues.

The V gene is TRBV3-1 (or the pseudogene TRBV3-2), the J gene TRBJ1-2; D remains unclear. Looked up from germline, CDR1 is LGHDT and CDR2 is YNNKEL (reference sequence). The length of the CDR3 is 12 residues. Trimming took off 1 base at V and 4 bases at J, with 4 bases between the two ends. CDR3 in amino acids: CASSQAGYGYTF. CDR3 DNA sequence: TGTGCCAGCAGCCAAGCGGGCTATGGCTACACCTTC.

This clone was detected only a few times. The genes are TRBV7-8 and TRBJ2-7; TRBD1 matches 7 bases. Germline assignment: CDR1 SGHVS and CDR2 FQNEAQ. This CDR3 contains 15 residues. V trimming: 1 base; J trimming: 2 bases; junction bases outside the gene matches: 5. In nucleotides, the CDR3 is TGTGCCAGCAGCTTAGGGGTGACAGGGCCCTACGAGCAGTACTTC. Residues: CASSLGVTGPYEQYF.

The J gene is TRBJ1-2, the V gene TRBV6-5; no clear D gene. Trimming removed 2 bases at V and 10 bases at J, with 14 bases between. From germline, CDR1 is MNHEY and CDR2 SVGAGI. The CDR3 contains 13 residues. CDR3 bases: TGTGCCAGCAGTTACAGAGGTGGAAGTGACTACACCTTC. Translation: CASSYRGGSDYTF.

This chain uses TRBV4-1 with TRBJ2-3, with 8 bases identical to TRBD2. Losses at the gene ends were 4 bases for V and 0 bases for J; bases not matched to a gene: 9. This CDR3 spans 17 amino acids. The V gene's germline CDR1 is MGHRA and CDR2 YSYEKL. The CDR3 DNA sequence: TGCGCCAGCAGCCCCCGGTCTAGCGGGTCTAGCACAGATACGCAGTATTTT. Amino acid sequence: CASSPRSSGSSTDTQYF.

In this sample, this clone is medium-sized. The J gene is TRBJ1-5, the V gene TRBV15, with 7 bases aligning to TRBD1. The CDR3 has 15 amino acids. Per germline, CDR1 LNHNV and CDR2 YYDKDF (reference sequence). V dropped 0 bases and J dropped 6; count of bases not matched to a gene: 5. The CDR3 region has the DNA TGTGCCACCAGCAGAGACAGGGGGATCGCTCAGCCCCAGCATTTT. This codes for CATSRDRGIAQPQHF.

The genes are TRBV7-9 and TRBJ2-1; D is unclear. Germline V gene data show CDR1 as SEHNR and CDR2 as FQNEAQ (reference sequence). Between the trimmed V and J ends, which lost 5 bases and 9 bases, there was a span of 20 bases. The CDR3 is made up of 15 amino acids. The CDR3, as DNA: TGTGCCAGCAGCCGAGCGTCCCAGAGCCTAAGTGAGCAGTTCTTC. Its protein product is CASSRASQSLSEQFF.

V is TRBV7-2 and J is TRBJ1-1, with no clear D. The CDR3 spans 14 residues. Germline loops: CDR1 SGHTA, CDR2 FQGNSA. V was clipped by 5 bases and J by 5 bases, with 15 bases between them. The CDR3 loop reads CASSPRAGYTEAFF. Here the CDR3 DNA reads TGTGCCAGCAGCCCGAGGGCGGGGTATACTGAAGCTTTCTTT.

V gene TRBV28 combines with J gene TRBJ2-7; 12 bases agree with TRBD2. Germline V gives CDR1 MDHEN, CDR2 SYDVKM. V was clipped by 6 bases and J by 3 bases; unmatched bases: 6. The CDR3 is made up of 15 amino acids. CDR3 protein: CASRPSGREDYEQYF. CDR3 DNA sequence: TGTGCCAGCAGACCTAGCGGGAGGGAGGACTACGAGCAGTACTTC.

The CDR3 here is CASSSPQGVREQFF. CDR3 nucleotide sequence: TGTGCCAGTAGCAGCCCCCAGGGGGTCAGGGAGCAGTTCTTC. V is TRBV19 and J is TRBJ2-1; 7 bases match TRBD1. The CDR3 has 14 amino acids. CDR1 LNHDA and CDR2 SQIVND come from the germline V gene (reference sequence). J lost 10 bases, V lost 6 bases, and 12 bases had no gene match.

The rearrangement uses TRBV7-2 and TRBJ2-2; 7 bases are shared with TRBD2. The CDR3 length is 14 residues. With 7 bases clipped from V and 8 bases from J, the junction kept 10 bases outside the gene matches. CDR1 and CDR2 (germline): SGHTA, FQGNSA. CDR3 DNA: TGTGCCAGCAATCTTGTGGGAGGGCGGGGGGAGCTGTTTTTT. Protein: CASNLVGGRGELFF.

A single count supports this clone. The gene calls are TRBV5-1 and TRBJ2-7; TRBD1 aligns across 7 bases. V was clipped by 2 bases and J by 3 bases; unmatched bases: 8. Per germline, CDR1 SGHRS and CDR2 YFSETQ. The CDR3 spans 15 residues. CDR3 region: CASSLLIGQDYEQYF. The CDR3 DNA is TGCGCCAGCAGCTTACTCATTGGACAGGACTACGAGCAGTACTTC.

The chain carries TRBV6-4 and TRBJ2-1, with TRBD2 identical over 9 bases. In germline, CDR1 is MRHNA, CDR2 SNTAGT. There are 14 residues in the CDR3. V gave up 6 bases and J gave up 9 bases; unmatched junction bases: 9. DNA for the CDR3: TGTGCCAGCAGAGCACTAGCGGGTAGTAGTGAGCAGTTCTTC. Residues: CASRALAGSSEQFF.

The chain carries TRBV6-5 and TRBJ2-7; 8 positions agree with TRBD2. Germline CDR1 and CDR2: MNHEY and SVGAGI. The V segment lost 6 bases and the J segment 1 base; nucleotides outside the gene matches: 2. This CDR3 comprises 13 residues. Here the CDR3 reads CASRVAGSYEQYF. CDR3 nucleotides: TGTGCCAGCAGAGTAGCGGGGTCCTACGAGCAGTACTTC.